Following are 3 T cell receptor beta chains from one sample sequenced in a study of T cells in narcolepsy. Measured with immunoSEQ multiplex PCR; TCRdb has only the in-frame clones, and not every one. The data contain approximately 30,000 clones, approximately 89% of them singletons. The sequenced sample was CD45RA- memory CD4+ T cells from PBMCs. The receptors were sampled from a human donor with narcolepsy.

V is TRBV6-5 and J is TRBJ1-5; 7 bases map to TRBD1. Germline CDR1 MNHEY, CDR2 SVGAGI. CDR3 size: 14 residues. Trimming took 4 bases from V and 4 from J; bases not matched to a gene: 4. This CDR3 is CASSSRTGNQPQHF. CDR3 bases: TGTGCCAGCAGTTCCCGGACAGGTAATCAGCCCCAGCATTTT.

J is TRBJ1-4 and V is TRBV7-9, with TRBD1 identical over 7 bases. Looked up from germline, CDR1 is SEHNR and CDR2 is FQNEAQ (reference sequence). V lost 8 bases to trimming and J lost 5 bases; unmatched junction nucleotides: 8. This CDR3 has 14 amino acids. Here the CDR3 reads CASALGGRNEKLFF. The CDR3 DNA follows: TGTGCCAGCGCCCTAGGGGGCCGAAATGAAAAACTGTTTTTT. Full variable domain (rest looked up from reference TRBV7-9 and TRBJ1-4): DTGVSQNPRHKITKRGQNVTFRCDPISEHNRLYWYRQTLGQGPEFLTYFQNEAQLEKSRLLSDRFSAERPKGSFSTLEIQRTEQGDSAMYLCASALGGRNEKLFFGSGTQLSVL.

The chain links TRBV18 to TRBJ1-1; 7 bases map to TRBD1. With 6 bases clipped from V and 0 bases from J, the junction kept 7 bases outside the gene matches. Germline lookup yields CDR1 KGHSH and CDR2 LQKENI. The CDR3 is 15 residues long. CDR3 loop: CASSRDSPMNTEAFF. The CDR3 DNA sequence: TGTGCCAGCTCTCGGGACAGCCCTATGAACACTGAAGCTTTCTTT.